A single sample is the source of the 18 T cell receptor beta chains below, sequenced in a study of blood T cell repertoires in COVID-19. The assay was immunoSEQ multiplex PCR, and TCRdb's table has in-frame clones only and misses some. The sample contains over 200,000 clones, 86% of which appear only once. The sequencing input was peripheral blood. All receptors derive from a woman aged 30 to 39 who had recovered from COVID-19.

V gene TRBV12-3 or TRBV12-4 combines with J gene TRBJ2-3; 14 bases are a match to TRBD2. This CDR3 comprises 13 residues. V shed 8 bases and J 6 bases; nucleotides not matched to a gene: 1. In DNA, the CDR3 is TGTGCCAGCGGGACTAGCGGGGGTGATACGCAGTATTTT. Its protein product is CASGTSGGDTQYF.

The gene calls are TRBV5-1 and TRBJ2-3; 9 bases line up with TRBD2. The CDR3 length is 18 residues. The V gene's germline CDR1 is SGHRS and CDR2 YFSETQ. The J segment lost 1 base and the V segment lost 3 bases, leaving 12 bases of the junction unmatched. The CDR3 sequence: CASSSPGLASFGTDTQYF. The CDR3 DNA is TGCGCCAGCAGCTCACCGGGACTAGCTTCTTTTGGCACAGATACGCAGTATTTT.

J is TRBJ2-3 and V is TRBV27; no clear D gene. The CDR3 has 13 residues. Trimming removed 5 bases at V and 8 bases at J, with 14 bases between. Per germline, CDR1 MNHEY and CDR2 SMNVEV (reference sequence). CDR3 amino acids: CASSPKPPGTQYF. CDR3 bases: TGTGCCAGCAGTCCGAAACCCCCGGGTACGCAGTATTTT.

The chain combines TRBV12-2 with TRBJ1-1; the table's TRBD1 call for D was not verified on the DNA. TRBV12-2 is annotated as a pseudogene. The CDR3 is 16 residues long. The CDR3 loop is CASRRGTALINTEAFF. DNA of the CDR3: TGTGCAAGTCGCCGAGGGACAGCCCTTATAAACACTGAAGCTTTCTTT.

The chain has TRBV7-9 and TRBJ2-7; D remains unclear. The CDR3 loop spans 14 amino acids. Trimming cost V 1 base and J 2 bases, with 9 bases left between them. Germline CDR1 reads SEHNR; CDR2 reads FQNEAQ (reference sequence). Here the CDR3 reads CASSLGAPTYEQYF. The CDR3 DNA follows: TGTGCCAGCAGCTTAGGGGCACCAACCTACGAGCAGTACTTC.

The rearrangement uses TRBV10-3 and TRBJ2-5; TRBD2 aligns across 9 bases. CDR3 length: 13 residues. Germline CDR1 is ENHRY and CDR2 is SYGVKD. Trimming at V came to 5 bases and at J to 6 bases, leaving 4 bases not matched to a gene. The CDR3 reads CAISSSGEKTQYF. CDR3 bases: TGTGCCATCAGTTCTAGCGGGGAAAAGACCCAGTACTTC.

The chain has TRBV7-2 and TRBJ1-1; unclear D gene. The V end was cut by 3 bases, the J end by 0 bases, with 8 bases between. The CDR3 consists of 14 residues. Germline CDR1 SGHTA, CDR2 FQGNSA. The CDR3 reads CASSFELMNTEAFF. CDR3 nucleotide sequence: TGTGCCAGCAGCTTTGAGTTAATGAACACTGAAGCTTTCTTT. Filled out from reference TRBV7-2 and TRBJ1-1, the complete variable domain reads GAGVSQSPSNKVTEKGKDVELRCDPISGHTALYWYRQSLGQGLEFLIYFQGNSAPDKSGLPSDRFSAERTGGSVSTLTIQRTQQEDSAVYLCASSFELMNTEAFFGQGTRLTVV.

The chain recombines TRBV19 with TRBJ2-7; D gene uncertain. This CDR3 has 12 residues. Germline V gene data show CDR1 as LNHDA and CDR2 as SQIVND (reference sequence). V was cut by 5 bases and J by 9 bases, with 14 bases left in between. CDR3 protein: CASSPDTGGQYF. Here the CDR3 DNA reads TGTGCCAGTAGTCCTGATACTGGCGGGCAGTACTTC.

The chain recombines TRBV15 with TRBJ2-1, with D possibly being TRBD2 (6 bases). Germline V gene sequence: CDR1 LNHNV, CDR2 YYDKDF (reference sequence). V lost 0 bases and J lost 6, with 18 bases in between. CDR3 size: 17 residues. The CDR3 DNA reads as TGTGCCACCAGCAGAGATATGGGGCAGGGAGGAGGCAATGAGCAGTTCTTC. Protein product: CATSRDMGQGGGNEQFF.

The chain uses TRBV6-5 and TRBJ1-6, with TRBD1 matching 7 bases. The germline V gene encodes CDR1 MNHEY and CDR2 SVGAGI. V trimming: 8 bases; J trimming: 5 bases; junction bases outside the gene matches: 9. The CDR3 has 15 amino acids. The CDR3 region is CASRSGQAHNSPLHF. In nucleotides, the CDR3 is TGTGCCAGCCGTTCAGGACAGGCCCATAATTCACCCCTCCACTTT.

The chain combines TRBV7-6 with TRBJ2-5, with TRBD1 identical over 9 bases. CDR1 SGHVS and CDR2 FNYEAQ come from the germline V gene. The CDR3 is made up of 16 amino acids. V shed 5 bases and J 5 bases; nucleotides not matched to a gene: 12. Here the CDR3 reads CASSRDRDSWEETQYF. In nucleotides, the CDR3 is TGTGCCAGCAGCCGGGACAGGGATTCTTGGGAGGAGACCCAGTACTTC.

The chain uses TRBV6-5 and TRBJ2-3; D is possibly TRBD1 (5 bases). Trimming stripped 0 bases from V and 10 bases from J, with 14 bases between. Germline V gives CDR1 MNHEY, CDR2 SVGAGI. This CDR3 spans 14 amino acids. The CDR3 bases are TGTGCCAGCAGTTACTCGGACACCGCAGTTTCGCAGTATTTT. It encodes CASSYSDTAVSQYF.

The chain couples TRBV5-1 to TRBJ2-3, with D perhaps matching TRBD2 (6 bases). CDR1 and CDR2 from the germline V gene are SGHRS and YFSETQ. The CDR3 sequence is 13 residues long. The V and J ends lost 4 bases and 1 base respectively, with 7 bases between them. The CDR3 bases are TGCGCCAGCAGCGGGGAGGGCACAGATACGCAGTATTTT. Translated: CASSGEGTDTQYF.

The V and J genes are TRBV19 and TRBJ1-2; 11 nucleotides agree with TRBD1. The CDR3 sequence is 15 residues long. CDR1 is LNHDA, CDR2 SQIVND, per germline (reference sequence). V was pared by 4 bases and J by 8 bases, with 9 bases of the junction left unmatched. The CDR3 DNA is TGTGCCAGTAGTAGTGGACAGGGGGCCACTAGGGGCTACACCTTC. The encoded protein is CASSSGQGATRGYTF. Using reference TRBV19 and TRBJ1-2 for the parts outside the CDR3, the full variable domain is DGGITQSPKYLFRKEGQNVTLSCEQNLNHDAMYWYRQDPGQGLRLIYYSQIVNDFQKGDIAEGYSVSREKKESFPLTVTSAQKNPTAFYLCASSSGQGATRGYTFGSGTRLTVV.

The rearrangement uses TRBV4-2 and TRBJ2-3; maybe TRBD1 (5 bases). The V end was cut by 3 bases, the J end by 4 bases, with 11 bases between. The CDR3 covers 14 residues. Germline assignment: CDR1 LGHNA and CDR2 YNFKEQ. DNA of the CDR3: TGTGCCAGCAGCCATGGGGCAGGGTCAGATACGCAGTATTTT. It specifies CASSHGAGSDTQYF.

The gene calls are TRBV5-4 and TRBJ2-1; 11 bases are a match to TRBD2. CDR3 length equals 16 residues. Germline V gene data show CDR1 as SGHNT and CDR2 as YYREEE (reference sequence). The trim removed 4 bases at V and 6 bases at J, leaving 9 bases unmatched. The CDR3 DNA reads TGTGCCAGCAGCCCAACGGGACTAGCGGTAAGCAATGAGCAGTTCTTC. As protein: CASSPTGLAVSNEQFF.

The V and J genes are TRBV5-6 and TRBJ2-2, with 8 bases aligning to TRBD1. This CDR3 comprises 16 residues. Trimming at V came to 4 bases and at J to 4 bases, leaving 9 bases not matched to a gene. Germline CDR1 SGHDT, CDR2 YYEEEE. The DNA for the CDR3 is TGTGCCAGCAGCGGACCGGGACAGGTACTCACCGGGGAGCTGTTTTTT. This encodes CASSGPGQVLTGELFF.

The V and J genes are TRBV30 and TRBJ2-7, with 9 nucleotides matching TRBD1. Per the germline V gene, CDR1 is GTSNPN and CDR2 is SVGIG (reference sequence). V lost 2 bases and J lost 5; bases outside the gene matches: 10. This CDR3 has 15 residues. In DNA, the CDR3 is TGTGCCTGGAGTCGAAGGGGACAGGGTACCCACGAGCAGTACTTC. This gives the protein CAWSRRGQGTHEQYF.